What follows is one T cell receptor (beta chain) and its context. In germline, CDR1 is SGHTA, CDR2 FQGNSA. This CDR3 region has 14 residues. Trimming took 1 base from V and 6 from J; bases not matched to a gene: 3. This entry comes from a study of blood T cell repertoires in COVID-19. Sequenced by immunoSEQ multiplex PCR; TCRdb stores in-frame clones only, minus some. The table shows tens of thousands of clones, with roughly 68% occurring only once. The chain employs TRBV7-2 and TRBJ1-2; 9 bases match TRBD1. The sequence came from a woman over 75 with acute or convalescent COVID-19. Material for sequencing was peripheral blood. CDR3 loop: CASSLGDRGDGYTF. CDR3 DNA: TGTGCCAGCAGCTTAGGCGACAGGGGGGATGGCTACACCTTC.